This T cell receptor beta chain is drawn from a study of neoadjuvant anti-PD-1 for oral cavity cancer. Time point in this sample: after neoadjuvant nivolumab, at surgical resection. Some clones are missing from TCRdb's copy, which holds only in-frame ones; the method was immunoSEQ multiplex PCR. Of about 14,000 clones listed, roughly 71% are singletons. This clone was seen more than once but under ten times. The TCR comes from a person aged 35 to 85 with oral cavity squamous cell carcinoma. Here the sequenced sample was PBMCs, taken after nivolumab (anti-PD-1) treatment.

CDR3 DNA: TGTGCCTGGAGGCTGAGAAGGAGGTTTAGCGAAAAACTGTTTTTT. Encoded protein: CAWRLRRRFSEKLFF. The genes are TRBV30 and TRBJ1-4; no definite D call. Germline assignment: CDR1 GTSNPN and CDR2 SVGIG (reference sequence). The V end lost 3 bases, the J end lost 8 bases, and 19 bases lay between the germline ends. This CDR3 has 15 residues.